This T cell receptor (beta chain) was captured in a study of Graves' ophthalmopathy and Graves' hyperthyroidism. This clonotype was counted many times. Its antigen is unknown. Reliance was placed on clinical symptoms, serum thyroxine, TRAb, thyroid ultrasound and orbital computed tomography for diagnosis. The PBMCs had their origin in around 9.1 ml of fresh peripheral blood. Germline V gives CDR1 MNHEY, CDR2 SVGEGT. The CDR3 is 15 amino acids. V was trimmed by 2 bases and J by 5 bases, leaving 16 bases between them. The TCR beta CDR3 regions underwent amplification from RNA transcripts. HTBI-primed RT-PCR formed the first round, and a multiplex PCR formed the second. TCRdb re-derived calls from the multiplex PCR reads in MiXCR, one entry per CDR3 protein. Altogether 350,000 to 400,000 distinct CDR3 sequences are present, 15% to 20% being singletons, with the ten largest covering 1.5% to 2%. Study-wide findings and caveats: The model flagged ophthalmopathy progression at 55% to 71% sensitivity and roughly 72% specificity.

This receptor was identified in a woman aged 18-29 years with Graves' ophthalmopathy. The chain has TRBV6-2 or TRBV6-3 and TRBJ2-7, with D perhaps matching TRBD1 or TRBD2 (5 bases each). The material sequenced was peripheral blood. The CDR3 is CASSYGPGRVDEQYF. Here the CDR3 DNA reads TGTGCCAGCAGTTACGGGCCAGGGCGGGTCGACGAGCAGTACTTC.